The T cell receptor (beta chain) described here comes from a study of shared clonotypes between healthy human individuals. Produced via immunoSEQ multiplex PCR; TCRdb's table is partial and in-frame only. The sample holds roughly 2,300,000 clones, roughly 92% seen once. Researchers partitioned CD4+ cells into CD45RA+ naive and CD45RA-negative memory subsets. J lost 2 bases, V lost 9 bases, and 6 bases had no gene match. The CDR3 consists of 16 residues. The germline V gene encodes CDR1 LNHDA and CDR2 SQIVND (reference sequence). The receptor's source is a man between 18 and 35 years old in good health. Some clones in this sample may be carry-over from other donors' samples. The sample taken for sequencing was naive CD4+ T cells from PBMCs. Subset in this sample: CD45RA+ positively selected. The genes are TRBV19 and TRBJ2-6; 11 nucleotides align to TRBD1. CDR3 in DNA: TGTGCCAGCATGGGACAGGGGGTCCCTGGGGCCAACGTCCTGACTTTC. Translating gives CASMGQGVPGANVLTF.